This entry describes one T cell receptor beta chain. The target antigen is unknown. This CDR3 comprises 18 residues. Trimming took 2 bases from V and 5 from J; bases not matched to a gene: 16. Per germline, CDR1 SGHAT and CDR2 FQNNGV. For every subset, genomic DNA was evenly distributed across several immunoSEQ plates. Roughly 27,000 T cell genomes, or around 0.2 ug DNA, went into the sorted-subset replicate PCRs. Sequencing was performed with immunoSEQ multiplex PCR; in TCRdb, only in-frame clones are kept and a portion is missing. The sample lists some 2.4 million clones; under 95% were seen once. The sample comes from a study of shared clonotypes between healthy human individuals. As for the study in general: Donor composition was a couple of women and three men, aged 18 to 49. Notes on the study in general: The generation probabilities recorded for non-shared clonotypes fell below those of clonotypes shared by all four donors.

What was sequenced was naive CD4+ T cells from PBMCs. Sample subset: CD45RA+ positively selected. This clonotype was obtained from a man aged 18 to 29 in good health. Some clones in this sample may be carry-over from other donors' samples. The V call is TRBV11-2, the J call TRBJ2-7, with TRBD2 matching 9 bases. CDR3 loop: CASSLNRGRAGFRHEQYF. In DNA, the CDR3 is TGTGCCAGCAGCTTAAACCGCGGGAGGGCCGGATTTCGTCACGAGCAGTACTTC.